The 7 T cell receptor beta chains reported below all come from one sample, sequenced in a study of cytomegalovirus exposure and HLA in healthy donors. PCR employed 60 Vbeta and 13 Jbeta primers. The data were produced by immunoSEQ multiplex PCR, yet TCRdb's version contains in-frame clones alone and is incomplete. Among about 150,000 clones listed, 70% to 90% were seen once. Sequencing was carried out using PBMCs. The receptors were gathered from a woman in her late teens or twenties in good health and CMV-seronegative.

V is TRBV28 and J is TRBJ2-1; 10 positions match TRBD2. The CDR3 has 16 amino acids. Trimming at V came to 2 bases and at J to 5 bases, leaving 6 bases not matched to a gene. Per germline, CDR1 MDHEN and CDR2 SYDVKM. The CDR3 sequence is CASSLGGTSADNEQFF. For the CDR3, the DNA is TGTGCCAGCAGTTTAGGGGGGACTAGCGCCGACAATGAGCAGTTCTTC.

On this clone: The junction differs from germline at one of its ends, possibly a read error. The V and J genes are TRBV7-9 and TRBJ1-2; D remains unclear. CDR1 is SEHNR and CDR2 is FQNEAQ in the germline V gene (reference sequence). The CDR3 spans 12 residues. CDR3 residues: CSSSLDRSGYTF. DNA of the CDR3: TGTTCCAGCAGCTTAGATCGGTCGGGCTACACCTTC.

The V and J genes are TRBV5-1 and TRBJ1-4, with D possibly TRBD1 on 5 matching bases. Germline V gene lookup returns CDR1 SGHRS and CDR2 YFSETQ. There are 15 residues in the CDR3. Trimming took off 3 bases at V and 8 bases at J, with 17 bases between the two ends. The CDR3 protein is CASSSVTGRLEKLFF. The DNA for the CDR3 is TGCGCCAGCAGCTCTGTAACAGGCCGTTTGGAAAAACTGTTTTTT.

The chain recombines TRBV11-2 with TRBJ1-3, with unresolved D. This CDR3 is 16 amino acids long. V lost 7 bases and J lost 1, with 17 bases in between. Germline CDR1 reads SGHAT; CDR2 reads FQNNGV. The CDR3, as DNA: TGTGCCAGCACCATACTAATCGGGTCGTCTGGAAACACCATATATTTT. Translated: CASTILIGSSGNTIYF.

This CDR3 reads CASSEVYRGSSYNSPLHF. In DNA form, the CDR3 reads TGTGCCAGCAGTGAAGTTTATAGGGGGAGCTCCTATAATTCACCCCTCCACTTT. The V call is TRBV2, the J call TRBJ1-6, with D possibly TRBD1 on 6 matching bases. This CDR3 is 18 amino acids long. CDR1 and CDR2 from the germline V gene are SNHLY and FYNNEI. V was cut by 1 base and J by 0 bases, with 13 bases left in between.

This clone was seen a single time. The chain recombines TRBV4-2 with TRBJ2-5; 8 nucleotides line up with TRBD2. The length of the CDR3 is 17 residues. The trim removed 0 bases at V and 5 bases at J, leaving 11 bases unmatched. Germline CDR1 and CDR2: LGHNA and YNFKEQ. CDR3 protein: CASSQDLSRGGRETQYF. For the CDR3, the DNA is TGTGCCAGCAGCCAAGATTTAAGCCGGGGGGGGAGGGAGACCCAGTACTTC.

The chain recombines TRBV5-4 with TRBJ2-7; TRBD1 matches at 9 bases. The CDR3 is made up of 14 amino acids. V shed 2 bases and J 1 base; nucleotides not matched to a gene: 1. The germline V gene encodes CDR1 SGHNT and CDR2 YYREEE (reference sequence). The CDR3 region has the DNA TGTGCCAGCAGCTTCGGGACAGGGTCCTACGAGCAGTACTTC. It encodes CASSFGTGSYEQYF. The full variable domain, rest sourced from reference TRBV5-4 and TRBJ2-7, is ETGVTQSPTHLIKTRGQQVTLRCSSQSGHNTVSWYQQALGQGPQFIFQYYREEENGRGNFPPRFSGLQFPNYSSELNVNALELDDSALYLCASSFGTGSYEQYFGPGTRLTVT.